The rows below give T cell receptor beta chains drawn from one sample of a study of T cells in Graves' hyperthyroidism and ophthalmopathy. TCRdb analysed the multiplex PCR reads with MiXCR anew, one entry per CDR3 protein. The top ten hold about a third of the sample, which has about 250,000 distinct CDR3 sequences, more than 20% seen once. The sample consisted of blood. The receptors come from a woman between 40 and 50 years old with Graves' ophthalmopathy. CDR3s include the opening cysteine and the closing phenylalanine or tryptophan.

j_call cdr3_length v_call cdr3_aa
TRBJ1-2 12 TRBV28 CASSLRTWGYTF
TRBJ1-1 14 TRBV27 CASSLNAGGTEAFF
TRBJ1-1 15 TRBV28 CASSPWTGGEYEAFF
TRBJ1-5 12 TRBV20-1 CSANDRNQPQHF
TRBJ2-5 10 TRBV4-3 CASTGETQYF
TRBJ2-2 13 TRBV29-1 CSVEGSLTGELFF
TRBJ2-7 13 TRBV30 CAWSGTGGPEQYF
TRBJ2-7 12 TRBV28 CASTNREYEQYF
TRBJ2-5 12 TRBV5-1 CASGDEQETQYF
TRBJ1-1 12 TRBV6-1 CASTRPGTEAFF
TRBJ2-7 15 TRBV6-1 CASSEAGYNFYEQYF
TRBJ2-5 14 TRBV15 CATSNPSGQETQYF
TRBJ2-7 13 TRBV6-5 CASRKGTETPQYF
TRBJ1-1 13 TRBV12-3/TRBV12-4 CASSLEGLAEAFF
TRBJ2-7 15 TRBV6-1 CASSEKREWSIEQYF
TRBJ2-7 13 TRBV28 CASSLRYSYEQYF
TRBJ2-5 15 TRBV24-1 CATSPRTESQETQYF
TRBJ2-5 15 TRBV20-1 CSATLASGTQETQYF
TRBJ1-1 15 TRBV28 CASSLEDRANTEAFF
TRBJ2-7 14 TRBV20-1 CSAPHSATLYEQYF
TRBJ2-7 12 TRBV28 CASSSTGYEQYF
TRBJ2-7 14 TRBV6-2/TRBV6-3 CASRPISSVDEQYF
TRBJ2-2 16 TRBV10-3 CAISLTGSGGTGELFF
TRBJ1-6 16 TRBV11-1 CASSQHLTGGDSPLHF
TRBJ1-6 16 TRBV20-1 CSAHTREGSYNSPLHF
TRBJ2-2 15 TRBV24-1 CATSGHGVGSYELFF
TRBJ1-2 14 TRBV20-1 CSASLDGGSGGYTF
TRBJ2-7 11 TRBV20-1 CSAISGNEQYF
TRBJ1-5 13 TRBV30 CAWSTGNNQPQHF
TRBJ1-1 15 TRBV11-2 CASSITGTGATEAFF
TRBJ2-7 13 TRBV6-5 CASSSRDSGEQYF
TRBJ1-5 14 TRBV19 CASLSQYSNQPQHF
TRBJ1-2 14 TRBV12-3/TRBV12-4 CASRYSTGGIGYTF
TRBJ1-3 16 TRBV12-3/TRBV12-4 CASSPQGGSSGNTIYF
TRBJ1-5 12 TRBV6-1 CASREREQPQHF
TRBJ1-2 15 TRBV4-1 CASSQEGTANYGYTF
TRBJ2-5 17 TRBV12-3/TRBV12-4 CASSLETTSGRIETQYF
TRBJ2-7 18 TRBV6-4 CASSLTSLGQGRAYEQYF
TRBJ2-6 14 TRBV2 CASRQGVGANVLTF
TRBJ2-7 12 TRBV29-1 CSASGLASEQYF
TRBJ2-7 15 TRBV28 CAIKSNRDRGRRQYF
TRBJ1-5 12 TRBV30 CASRRGKQPQHF
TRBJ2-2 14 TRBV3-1 CASSHSPRTGELFF
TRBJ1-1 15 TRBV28 CASSYGTLMNTEAFF
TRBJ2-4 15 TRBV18 CASSRRQDPKNIQYF
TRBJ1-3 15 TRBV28 CASSSSFFSGNTIYF
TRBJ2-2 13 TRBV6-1 CASFFARTGELFF
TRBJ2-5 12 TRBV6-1 CASSRDQETQYF
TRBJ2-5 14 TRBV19 CASSKGAGMETQYF
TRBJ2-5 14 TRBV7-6 CASSLGTVQETQYF
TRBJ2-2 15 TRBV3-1 CASSQHGQNTGELFF
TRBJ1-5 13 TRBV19 CASGGQSNQPQHF
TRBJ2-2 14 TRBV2 CASSEVATLGELFF
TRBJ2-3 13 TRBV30 CAWSPGLGDTQYF
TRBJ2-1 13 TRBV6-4 CASSIRTDNEQFF
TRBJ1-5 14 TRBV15 CATSMEGWNQPQHF